This T cell receptor beta chain was recorded in a study of neoadjuvant anti-PD-1 for oral cavity cancer. V was trimmed by 5 bases and J by 2 bases, leaving 10 bases between them. Germline V gene data show CDR1 as SQVTM and CDR2 as ANQGSEA. The CDR3 length is 13 residues. Study-level points and caveats: Higher pretreatment blood Treg/Th17 ratios correlated with higher pretreatment blood and lower post-treatment tumor TCRbeta clonality.

Patients were newly diagnosed with stage II-IVA oral cavity squamous cell carcinoma without prior systemic or radiation treatment. Cohort: HPV-negative, locally advanced oral cavity squamous cell carcinoma patients. PBMC libraries mostly used around 0.5 ug of input genomic DNA, with six replicates per sample. The table came from immunoSEQ multiplex PCR; TCRdb's copy has only in-frame clones and leaves some out. Of more than 15,000 clones listed, about three fifths are singletons. As regards this clone: Its antigen is currently unknown.

The rearrangement uses TRBV29-1 and TRBJ1-5; D is uncertain. This sequence was found in a person aged 35 to 85 with oral cavity squamous cell carcinoma. The sequences come from PBMCs, collected before nivolumab (anti-PD-1) treatment. DNA for the CDR3: TGCAGCGTTCAAAACGGGGGCAATCAGCCCCAGCATTTT. Translating gives CSVQNGGNQPQHF.